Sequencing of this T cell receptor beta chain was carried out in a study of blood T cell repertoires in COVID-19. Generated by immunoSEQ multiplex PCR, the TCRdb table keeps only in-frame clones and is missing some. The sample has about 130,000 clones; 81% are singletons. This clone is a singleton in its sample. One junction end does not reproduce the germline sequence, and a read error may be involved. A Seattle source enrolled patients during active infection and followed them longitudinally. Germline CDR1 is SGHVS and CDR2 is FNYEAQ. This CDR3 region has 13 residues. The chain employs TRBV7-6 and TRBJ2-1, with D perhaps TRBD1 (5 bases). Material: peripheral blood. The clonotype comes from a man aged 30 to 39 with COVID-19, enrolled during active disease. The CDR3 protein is CASSLVTDNGQFF. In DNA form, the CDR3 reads TGTGCCAGCAGCTTAGTGACGGACAATGGGCAGTTCTTC.